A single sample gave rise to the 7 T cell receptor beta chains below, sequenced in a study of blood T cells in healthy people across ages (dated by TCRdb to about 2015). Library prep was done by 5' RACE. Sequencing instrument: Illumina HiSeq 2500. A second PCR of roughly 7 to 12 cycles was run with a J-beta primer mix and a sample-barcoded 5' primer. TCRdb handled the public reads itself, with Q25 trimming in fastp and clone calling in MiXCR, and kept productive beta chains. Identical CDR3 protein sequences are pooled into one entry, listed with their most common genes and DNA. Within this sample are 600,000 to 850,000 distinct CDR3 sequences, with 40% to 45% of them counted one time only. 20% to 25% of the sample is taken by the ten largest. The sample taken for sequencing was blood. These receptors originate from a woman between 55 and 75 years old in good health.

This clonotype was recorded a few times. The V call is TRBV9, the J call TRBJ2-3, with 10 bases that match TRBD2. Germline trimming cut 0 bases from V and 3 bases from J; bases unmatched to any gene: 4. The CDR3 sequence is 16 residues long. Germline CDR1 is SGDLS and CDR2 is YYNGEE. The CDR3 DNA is TGTGCCAGCAGCGTAGTTGGGACTAGCGTAACAGATACGCAGTATTTT. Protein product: CASSVVGTSVTDTQYF.

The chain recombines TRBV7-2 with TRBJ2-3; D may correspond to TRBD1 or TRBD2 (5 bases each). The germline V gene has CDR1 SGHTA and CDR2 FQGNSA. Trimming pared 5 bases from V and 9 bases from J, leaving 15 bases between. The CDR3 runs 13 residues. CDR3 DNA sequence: TGTGCCAGCAGCCCGGGGACCGAACAGACGCAGTATTTT. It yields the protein CASSPGTEQTQYF.

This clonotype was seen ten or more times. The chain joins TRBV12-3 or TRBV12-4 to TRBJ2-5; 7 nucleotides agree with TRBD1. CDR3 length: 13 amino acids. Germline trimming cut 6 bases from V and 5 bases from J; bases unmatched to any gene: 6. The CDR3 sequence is CASRGQAAETQYF. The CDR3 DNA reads TGTGCCAGCAGAGGACAGGCGGCGGAGACCCAGTACTTC.

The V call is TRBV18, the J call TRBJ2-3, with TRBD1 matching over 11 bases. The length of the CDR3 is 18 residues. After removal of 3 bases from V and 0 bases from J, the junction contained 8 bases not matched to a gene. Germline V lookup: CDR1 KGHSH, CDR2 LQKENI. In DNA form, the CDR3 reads TGTGCCAGCTCACCGGACAGGACAGGGGGCCATAGCACAGATACGCAGTATTTT. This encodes CASSPDRTGGHSTDTQYF.

The CDR3 DNA sequence: TGTGCCAGCAGACCACGACTAGCGGAAAAAGAGACCCAGTACTTC. Translating gives CASRPRLAEKETQYF. The J gene is TRBJ2-5, the V gene TRBV6-2 or TRBV6-3; 9 bases align to TRBD2. V was clipped by 6 bases and J by 3 bases; unmatched bases: 8. This CDR3 has 15 amino acids. Germline values: CDR1 MNHEY, CDR2 SVGEGT.

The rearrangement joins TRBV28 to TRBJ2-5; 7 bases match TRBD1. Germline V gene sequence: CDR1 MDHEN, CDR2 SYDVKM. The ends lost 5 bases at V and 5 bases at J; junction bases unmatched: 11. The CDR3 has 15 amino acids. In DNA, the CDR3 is TGTGCCAGCAGTCTTATGACAGGGTTGCGGGAGACCCAGTACTTC. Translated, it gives CASSLMTGLRETQYF. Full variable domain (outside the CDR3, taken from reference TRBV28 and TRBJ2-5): DVKVTQSSRYLVKRTGEKVFLECVQDMDHENMFWYRQDPGLGLRLIYFSYDVKMKEKGDIPEGYSVSREKKERFSLILESASTNQTSMYLCASSLMTGLRETQYFGPGTRLLVL.

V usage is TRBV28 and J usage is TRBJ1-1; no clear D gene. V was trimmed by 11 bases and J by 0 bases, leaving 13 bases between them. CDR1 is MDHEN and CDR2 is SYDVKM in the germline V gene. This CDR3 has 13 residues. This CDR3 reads CALGSNLNTEAFF. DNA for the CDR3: TGTGCCCTAGGTTCCAACTTGAACACTGAAGCTTTCTTT.